A selection of T cell receptor beta chains follows, all from one sample in a study of blood T cell repertoires in COVID-19. Using immunoSEQ multiplex PCR, the repertoire was profiled, and TCRdb retains in-frame clones only, with some absent. The sample holds a few hundred thousand clones, 80% to 90% seen once. Sequencing was carried out using PBMCs or T cells enriched from blood (not recorded which). The source of these receptors is a young woman who had recovered from COVID-19. CDR3s include the opening cysteine and the closing phenylalanine or tryptophan. The order of the fields is J gene, V gene, D gene, clone size, CDR3 protein, CDR3 DNA. D genes are given only for firm matches. Some rows have no size entry. The others give once, few or many, or a class for an expanded clone.

TRBJ1-2,TRBV20-1,NA,NA,CSAGGNGGYTF,TGCAGTGCGGGAGGTAACGGTGGCTACACCTTC
TRBJ2-7,TRBV30,NA,NA,CAVLWWPEQYF,TGTGCCGTTTTATGGTGGCCCGAGCAGTACTTC
TRBJ2-7,TRBV6-5,TRBD1,few,CASRDRFPGEQYF,TGTGCCAGCAGGGACAGGTTCCCAGGGGAGCAGTACTTC
TRBJ1-3,TRBV19,NA,NA,CASSRGAGNTIYF,TGTGCCAGTAGTAGGGGGGCTGGAAACACCATATATTTT
TRBJ2-1,TRBV7-6,NA,NA,CASSKTPDRPGNEQFF,TGTGCCAGCAGCAAAACCCCCGACAGACCGGGCAATGAGCAGTTCTTC
TRBJ1-6,TRBV5-4,NA,NA,CASSPGGGPRTSYNSPLHF,TGTGCCAGCAGCCCCGGTGGAGGACCTAGAACATCCTATAATTCACCCCTCCACTTT
TRBJ1-5,TRBV19,TRBD1,NA,CASSMGAGQGAVYNQPQHF,TGTGCCAGTAGTATGGGCGCGGGACAGGGAGCCGTCTACAATCAGCCCCAGCATTTT
TRBJ2-5,TRBV11-2,NA,NA,CASSRHSGETQYF,TGTGCCAGCAGCCGACATTCTGGGGAGACCCAGTACTTC
TRBJ1-2,TRBV5-4,TRBD1,NA,CASSLAPQGGNYGYTF,TGTGCCAGCAGCTTGGCACCCCAGGGGGGCAACTATGGCTACACCTTC
TRBJ1-4,TRBV25-1,NA,few,CASSETVGKLFF,TGTGCCAGCAGTGAGACAGTTGGAAAACTGTTTTTT
TRBJ1-1,TRBV28,TRBD1,once,CASRPRAPDRVPFNTEAFF,TGTGCCAGCAGACCCAGGGCCCCGGACAGGGTGCCGTTTAACACTGAAGCTTTCTTT
TRBJ1-6,TRBV20-1,TRBD1,NA,CSASGQGDNSPLHF,TGCAGTGCTAGTGGACAGGGAGACAATTCACCCCTCCACTTT
TRBJ1-6,TRBV28,NA,NA,CASMKGLDSPLHF,TGTGCCAGCATGAAGGGGCTTGATTCACCCCTCCACTTT
TRBJ2-3,TRBV19,TRBD1,NA,CASSEMGQGADTQYF,TGTGCCAGTAGTGAAATGGGACAGGGAGCAGATACGCAGTATTTT
TRBJ1-3,TRBV19,NA,NA,CASSRTGSSGNTIYF,TGTGCCAGTAGTCGTACAGGCTCCTCTGGAAACACCATATATTTT
TRBJ1-6,TRBV6-4,TRBD1,NA,CASRQGDWSPLHF,TGTGCCAGCAGACAGGGGGACTGGTCACCCCTCCACTTT
TRBJ2-2,TRBV11-2,TRBD1,NA,CASSLVGWDRVNTGELFF,TGTGCCAGCAGCTTAGTTGGCTGGGACAGGGTCAACACCGGGGAGCTGTTTTTT
TRBJ1-2,TRBV27,TRBD1,NA,CASRPDRGFGGYTF,TGTGCCAGCAGGCCCGACAGGGGCTTTGGTGGCTACACCTTC
TRBJ1-2,TRBV27,TRBD1,NA,CASSQKLGTDAATF,TGTGCCAGCAGTCAGAAGCTAGGGACAGATGCCGCCACCTTC
TRBJ2-6,TRBV4-1,TRBD1,NA,CASSQFPGQSISGANVLTF,TGCGCCAGCAGCCAGTTCCCGGGACAGTCTATCTCTGGGGCCAACGTCCTGACTTTC
TRBJ1-5,TRBV12-3/TRBV12-4,NA,NA,CASSFRGNQPQHF,TGTGCCAGCAGTTTCAGGGGAAATCAGCCCCAGCATTTT
TRBJ2-7,TRBV28,TRBD1,NA,CASSLPGQSYEQYF,TGTGCCAGCAGTTTGCCGGGACAGTCGTACGAGCAGTACTTC
TRBJ1-2,TRBV9,NA,NA,CASSVSGIGYGYTF,TGTGCCAGCAGCGTATCGGGTATCGGGTATGGCTACACCTTC
TRBJ1-1,TRBV3-1/TRBV3-2,TRBD1,NA,CASSQAGTGDTEAFF,TGTGCCAGCAGCCAAGCGGGGACAGGAGACACTGAAGCTTTCTTT
TRBJ2-3,TRBV5-1,NA,NA,CASRGQSSTDTQYF,TGCGCCAGCAGAGGACAGTCTAGCACAGATACGCAGTATTTT
TRBJ1-3,TRBV3-1/TRBV3-2,TRBD1,few,CASGDRGPGNTIYF,TGTGCCAGCGGGGACAGGGGGCCCGGAAACACCATATATTTT
TRBJ1-6,TRBV6-6,TRBD1,NA,CASSRPRDRNSPLHF,TGTGCCAGCAGTCGCCCCCGGGACAGGAATTCACCCCTCCACTTT
TRBJ2-7,TRBV13,NA,NA,CASRLAGSYEQYF,TGTGCCAGCAGACTAGCTGGTTCCTACGAGCAGTACTTC
TRBJ1-4,TRBV20-1,TRBD1,NA,CSGQGDEKLFF,TGCAGTGGACAGGGGGATGAAAAACTGTTTTTT
TRBJ1-5,TRBV7-8,TRBD1,NA,CASSFGTEDQPQHF,TGTGCCAGCAGCTTCGGGACAGAGGATCAGCCCCAGCATTTT
TRBJ2-7,TRBV18,TRBD1,once,CASSPLSGQGSEQYF,TGTGCCAGCTCACCATTATCCGGACAGGGTAGCGAGCAGTACTTC
TRBJ1-2,TRBV20-1,NA,once,CSARQNYGYTF,TGCAGTGCTAGACAGAACTATGGCTACACCTTC
TRBJ2-3,TRBV5-8,TRBD2,NA,CASSLEGREGDTQYF,TGTGCCAGCAGCTTGGAGGGCAGGGAGGGAGATACGCAGTATTTT
TRBJ1-1,TRBV2,TRBD1,NA,CASSEAIQGGTEAFF,TGTGCCAGCAGTGAAGCGATACAGGGGGGGACTGAAGCTTTCTTT
TRBJ2-1,TRBV4-1,TRBD2,NA,CASSPISAGGNEQFF,TGCGCCAGCAGCCCCATCTCAGCGGGGGGAAATGAGCAGTTCTTC
TRBJ2-4,TRBV5-1,NA,NA,CASSQGFGKNIQYF,TGCGCCAGCAGTCAGGGGTTCGGCAAAAACATTCAGTACTTC
TRBJ1-3,TRBV7-9,TRBD1,NA,CASSQQGGGNTIYF,TGTGCCAGCAGCCAGCAGGGGGGTGGAAACACCATATATTTT
TRBJ1-2,TRBV18,TRBD1,NA,CASSHGTGDGYTF,TGTGCCAGCTCTCACGGGACAGGGGATGGCTACACCTTC
TRBJ2-3,TRBV23-1,TRBD2,NA,CASSQKLALWKDTQYF,TGCGCCAGCAGTCAAAAACTAGCGTTGTGGAAAGATACGCAGTATTTT
TRBJ1-5,TRBV2,NA,NA,CASKSGEQKPQHF,TGTGCCAGCAAGTCAGGTGAGCAGAAGCCCCAGCATTTT
TRBJ1-5,TRBV18,NA,NA,CASSPQGAQIQPQHF,TGTGCCAGCTCACCACAAGGGGCGCAGATTCAGCCCCAGCATTTT
TRBJ2-1,TRBV10-3,NA,NA,CAIKWVGGNEQFF,TGTGCCATCAAGTGGGTGGGCGGGAATGAGCAGTTCTTC
TRBJ2-7,TRBV6-5,TRBD1,once,CASSPSPDRAYEQYF,TGTGCCAGCAGCCCCTCCCCCGACAGGGCCTACGAGCAGTACTTC
TRBJ2-5,TRBV5-1,NA,NA,CASSLFGGEQSETQYF,TGCGCCAGCAGCTTGTTCGGGGGTGAGCAGAGTGAGACCCAGTACTTC
TRBJ1-3,TRBV29-1,TRBD1,once,CSATGGSGNTIYF,TGCAGCGCGACAGGGGGCTCTGGAAACACCATATATTTT
TRBJ2-2,TRBV7-9,TRBD2,NA,CASSWTSGTGELFF,TGTGCCAGCAGTTGGACTAGTGGGACCGGGGAGCTGTTTTTT
TRBJ1-2,TRBV28,NA,NA,CASSPGGHGYTF,TGTGCCAGCAGTCCGGGGGGTCATGGCTACACCTTC
TRBJ1-1,TRBV5-4,TRBD1,NA,CASSLDGTGILNTEAFF,TGTGCCAGCAGCTTGGACGGGACAGGGATATTGAACACTGAAGCTTTCTTT
TRBJ2-1,TRBV6-5,TRBD1,NA,CASSGTGGSHNEQFF,TGTGCCAGCAGCGGGACAGGGGGTTCACACAATGAGCAGTTCTTC
TRBJ1-5,TRBV7-3,NA,NA,CASSLGGMGSPQHF,TGTGCCAGCAGCTTGGGGGGGATGGGATCGCCCCAGCATTTT
TRBJ2-7,TRBV20-1,NA,NA,CSASAEGFREILGTYEQYF,TGCAGTGCTAGTGCGGAAGGGTTCAGGGAAATCTTAGGTACCTACGAGCAGTACTTC
TRBJ1-5,TRBV5-1,TRBD1,NA,CASSPGTGVVQPQHF,TGCGCCAGCAGCCCCGGGACAGGGGTGGTTCAGCCCCAGCATTTT
TRBJ1-5,TRBV2,NA,NA,CASTREINQPQHF,TGTGCCAGCACAAGGGAGATCAATCAGCCCCAGCATTTT
TRBJ2-3,TRBV5-1,NA,NA,CASYAGVGSTDTQYF,TGCGCCAGCTACGCGGGCGTAGGAAGCACAGATACGCAGTATTTT
TRBJ1-2,TRBV6-5,NA,NA,CASRLDRFFGYTF,TGTGCCAGCAGGCTAGACAGGTTTTTTGGCTACACCTTC